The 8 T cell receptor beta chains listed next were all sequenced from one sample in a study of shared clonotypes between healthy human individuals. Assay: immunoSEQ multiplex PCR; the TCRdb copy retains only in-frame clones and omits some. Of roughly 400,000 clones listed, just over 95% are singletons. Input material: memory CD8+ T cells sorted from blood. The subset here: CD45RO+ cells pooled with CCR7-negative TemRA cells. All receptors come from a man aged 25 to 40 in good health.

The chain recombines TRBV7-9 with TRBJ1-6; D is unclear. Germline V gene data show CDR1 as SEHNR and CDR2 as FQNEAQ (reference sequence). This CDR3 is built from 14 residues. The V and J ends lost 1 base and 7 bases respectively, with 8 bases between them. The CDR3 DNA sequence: TGTGCCAGCAGCTTAGAAGCAGCGAATTCACCCCTCCACTTT. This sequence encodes CASSLEAANSPLHF. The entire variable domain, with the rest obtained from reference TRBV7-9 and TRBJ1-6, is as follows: DTGVSQNPRHKITKRGQNVTFRCDPISEHNRLYWYRQTLGQGPEFLTYFQNEAQLEKSRLLSDRFSAERPKGSFSTLEIQRTEQGDSAMYLCASSLEAANSPLHFGNGTRLTVT.

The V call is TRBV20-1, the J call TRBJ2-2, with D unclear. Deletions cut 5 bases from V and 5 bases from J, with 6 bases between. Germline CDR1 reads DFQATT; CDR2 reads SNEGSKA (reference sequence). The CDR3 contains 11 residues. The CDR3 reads CSALKTGELFF. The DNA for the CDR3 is TGCAGTGCTCTGAAAACCGGGGAGCTGTTTTTT.

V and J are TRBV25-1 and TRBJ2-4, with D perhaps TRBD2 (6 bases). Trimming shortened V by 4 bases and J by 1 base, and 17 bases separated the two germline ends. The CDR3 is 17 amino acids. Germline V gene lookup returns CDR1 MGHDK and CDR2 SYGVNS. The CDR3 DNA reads TGTGCCAGCAGTGGCCGGGAGAGCAAAACTGCCAAAAACATTCAGTACTTC. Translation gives CASSGRESKTAKNIQYF.

DNA for the CDR3: TGTGCCTGGAGCCTTACCTGGAGTGACACCGGGGAGCTGTTTTTT. Translating gives CAWSLTWSDTGELFF. This chain uses TRBV30 with TRBJ2-2; D gene unclear. The CDR3 is made up of 15 amino acids. Germline loops: CDR1 GTSNPN, CDR2 SVGIG (reference sequence). V lost 3 bases and J 3 bases, leaving 14 bases between the germline ends.

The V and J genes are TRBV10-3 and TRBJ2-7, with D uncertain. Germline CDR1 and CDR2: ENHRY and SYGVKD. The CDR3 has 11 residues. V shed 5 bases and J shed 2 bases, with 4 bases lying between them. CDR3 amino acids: CAISQAYEQYF. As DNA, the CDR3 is TGTGCCATCAGTCAGGCCTACGAGCAGTACTTC.

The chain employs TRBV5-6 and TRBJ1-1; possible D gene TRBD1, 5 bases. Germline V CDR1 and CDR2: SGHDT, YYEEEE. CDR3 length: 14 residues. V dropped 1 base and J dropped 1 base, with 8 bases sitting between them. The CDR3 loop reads CASSLIRGNTEAFF. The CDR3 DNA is TGTGCCAGCAGCTTGATAAGGGGGAACACTGAAGCTTTCTTT.

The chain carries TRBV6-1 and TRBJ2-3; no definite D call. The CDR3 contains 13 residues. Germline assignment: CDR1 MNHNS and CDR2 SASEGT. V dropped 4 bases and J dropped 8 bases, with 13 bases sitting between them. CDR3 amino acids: CASSGATRGTQYF. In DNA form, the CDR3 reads TGTGCCAGCAGTGGGGCTACGCGCGGTACGCAGTATTTT.

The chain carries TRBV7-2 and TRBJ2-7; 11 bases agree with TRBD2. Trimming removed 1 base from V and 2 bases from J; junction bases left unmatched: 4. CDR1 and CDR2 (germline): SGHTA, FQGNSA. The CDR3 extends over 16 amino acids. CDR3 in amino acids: CASSLVLAGVPYEQYF. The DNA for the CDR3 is TGTGCCAGCAGCTTAGTACTAGCGGGAGTTCCCTACGAGCAGTACTTC.